These T cell receptor beta chains were read from a single sample in a study of shared T cell receptors in the human thymus. Sequenced by immunoSEQ multiplex PCR; TCRdb stores in-frame clones only, minus some. The table records about 660,000 clones, approximately 90% of them present only once. This sample was also put to use in a study of human thymus T cells.

Sample: thymocytes. The receptors shown here come from a boy in the first two years of life with a congenital heart defect. Both conserved end residues are part of each CDR3. The order of the fields is J gene, D gene, V gene, clone size, CDR3 protein, CDR3 DNA. The D gene is left open where the match is weak. Size is stated for part of the rows, as once, few or many counts, or as a class when the clone is expanded.

TRBJ2-7	-	TRBV27	-	CASRGGGGSYEQYF	TGTGCCAGCAGAGGGGGGGGCGGCTCCTACGAGCAGTACTTC
TRBJ2-1	TRBD2	TRBV4-2	once	CASSQSIGLLAEYNEQFF	TGTGCCAGCAGCCAATCGATTGGGCTACTAGCGGAATACAATGAGCAGTTCTTC
TRBJ2-3	-	TRBV19	-	CASSTAGFTDTQYF	TGTGCCAGTAGTACAGCGGGTTTCACAGATACGCAGTATTTT
TRBJ2-5	-	TRBV21-1	-	CASSKGRLYGQETQYF	TGTGCCAGCAGCAAAGGTCGCTTGTACGGCCAAGAGACCCAGTACTTC
TRBJ2-7	-	TRBV9	-	CASSVDPSPVGYEQYF	TGTGCCAGCAGCGTAGACCCATCCCCCGTCGGCTACGAGCAGTACTTC
TRBJ2-7	-	TRBV7-9	-	CASSLIGGSHEQYF	TGCGCCAGCAGCTTAATCGGCGGTAGCCACGAGCAGTACTTC
TRBJ2-1	-	TRBV15	-	CATSRPGQIYNEQFF	TGTGCCACCAGCCGCCCGGGACAAATTTACAATGAGCAGTTCTTC
TRBJ1-1	TRBD1	TRBV5-4	-	CASSSDRGNTEAFF	TGTGCCAGCAGCTCAGACAGGGGCAACACTGAAGCTTTCTTT
TRBJ2-7	TRBD2	TRBV19	-	CASSILAGATRYEQYF	TGTGCCAGTAGTATACTAGCGGGAGCCACACGCTACGAGCAGTACTTC
TRBJ2-2	-	TRBV4-1	once	CASSQDTIPYTGELFF	TGCGCCAGCAGCCAAGATACTATCCCTTACACCGGGGAGCTGTTTTTT
TRBJ1-1	-	TRBV27	-	CASTTPGGFVAFF	TGTGCCAGCACCACCCCCGGGGGATTCGTAGCTTTCTTT
TRBJ1-1	TRBD1	TRBV7-2	-	CASSLARDRGRKNTEAFF	TGTGCCAGCAGCTTAGCGAGAGACAGGGGGCGGAAGAACACTGAAGCTTTCTTT
TRBJ2-5	-	TRBV6-1	-	CASGGGPQETQYF	TGTGCCAGCGGTGGTGGCCCCCAAGAGACCCAGTACTTC
TRBJ1-5	-	TRBV2	-	CASSEPGGPQHF	TGTGCCAGCAGTGAACCGGGGGGGCCCCAGCATTTT
TRBJ1-1	-	TRBV15	-	CATSIDYAGSRVNTEAFF	TGTGCCACCAGCATAGATTACGCCGGGTCTCGTGTGAACACTGAAGCTTTCTTT
TRBJ2-1	TRBD2	TRBV5-3	-	CARSLSPGLEHNNEQFF	TGTGCCAGAAGCTTGTCTCCGGGACTAGAGCACAACAATGAGCAGTTCTTC
TRBJ1-4	TRBD1	TRBV30	few	CAWKGDRRSTNEKLFF	TGTGCCTGGAAGGGGGACAGGCGCTCAACTAATGAAAAACTGTTTTTT
TRBJ2-3	-	TRBV11-2	-	CASSLGTGGGETDTQYF	TGTGCCAGCAGCTTAGGAACAGGGGGGGGTGAAACAGATACGCAGTATTTT
TRBJ2-2	TRBD1	TRBV11-2	-	CASSRTPTGGNTGELFF	TGTGCCAGCAGCCGGACTCCGACAGGGGGCAACACCGGGGAGCTGTTTTTT
TRBJ2-5	-	TRBV6-1	-	CAITGQETQYF	TGTGCCATCACGGGTCAAGAGACCCAGTACTTC
TRBJ1-5	-	TRBV7-2	-	CASSRNGGRVSNQPQHF	TGTGCCAGCAGCAGGAACGGGGGTCGTGTTAGCAATCAGCCCCAGCATTTT
TRBJ2-7	-	TRBV6-4	few	CASSDATMEDEQYF	TGTGCCAGCAGTGACGCCACAATGGAGGACGAGCAGTACTTC
TRBJ2-2	-	TRBV6-5	-	CASTDNPGELFF	TGTGCCAGCACAGATAACCCCGGGGAGCTGTTTTTT
TRBJ2-3	TRBD2	TRBV2	-	CASRPGLAGRPDTQYF	TGTGCCAGCAGGCCGGGACTAGCGGGACGCCCAGATACGCAGTATTTT
TRBJ2-2	-	TRBV4-2	-	CASSQDPRTMANTGELFF	TGTGCCAGCAGCCAAGATCCCAGGACTATGGCGAACACCGGGGAGCTGTTTTTT
TRBJ2-7	TRBD2	TRBV15	-	CATSRVRTSGRGKGYEQYF	TGTGCCACCAGCAGAGTGAGGACTAGCGGGAGGGGAAAGGGCTACGAGCAGTACTTC
TRBJ2-1	TRBD2	TRBV4-1	-	CASSQEGWGSGVRNEQFF	TGCGCCAGCAGCCAAGAGGGCTGGGGTAGCGGGGTCCGCAATGAGCAGTTCTTC
TRBJ2-7	TRBD1	TRBV19	-	CASSVAGTVSYEQYF	TGTGCCAGTAGTGTCGCCGGGACAGTCTCCTACGAGCAGTACTTC